This T cell receptor (beta chain) came from a study of shared clonotypes between healthy human individuals (TCRdb year 2020). In the study overall: The cohort comprised a couple of women and a few men aged 18 to 49 years. For each donor, CD4 naive and CD4 memory were each run on three plates, CD8 naive on two plates, and CD8 memory on one plate. To estimate repertoire size and how much clonotypes are shared between individuals, the study performed deep sequencing of blood TCR repertoires from a handful of healthy adults. Different laboratories and diverse techniques were used to prepare libraries and sequence TCR repertoires, to increase sequencing depth and limit assay-specific biases. Between about 0.94 and 8.9 billion PBMCs per donor were obtained by leukapheresis. General findings and caveats noted by the study authors: Sampling was restricted to blood, and TCR repertoires in tissues likely differ from the TCR repertoires found in blood. Compared with non-shared clonotypes, clonotypes shared by all four sorted-subset donors had higher generation probabilities. Naive subsets generally had larger estimated clonotype richness than memory subsets did. Pairwise subsampling led to the expectation that sequencing depth would affect the degree of clonotype sharing among donors. Because the study included only a small number of donors, the genetic and exposure-history diversity represented was limited. Sharing across several donors was observed for around 5% of naive CD4, over 3% of naive CD8, about 2.3% of memory CD4, and roughly 0.4% of memory CD8 clonotypes. Rarefaction of sorted-subset datasets indicated incomplete sequencing despite the large sequencing depth.

Inclusive of the bounding cysteine and phenylalanine, the CDR3 is 16 residues long. Left in the record is the CDR3 DNA by itself, 48 bases read in frame from the first base. V and J are trimmed by 1 base and 0 bases, and the gene matches miss 5 bases of the junction. CDR1 MGHRA and CDR2 YSYEKL were looked up in the germline V gene. With respect to this clone: Its antigen has not been determined. No much larger clone exists at a distance of one base, and base qualities are not known.

CD8 naive samples were obtained by positive selection for CCR7 among CD45RO-negative cells, yielding a CD45RA+CCR7+ population from which TemRA cells were excluded. The donors were healthy, HIV-negative adults who had no recently reported acute infections or vaccinations. Only Caucasian adults living in Nashville, Tennessee, USA were represented among the donors. After blood collection by leukapheresis, PBMCs were isolated using Ficoll-Histopaque density gradient centrifugation and then cryopreserved in the vapor phase of liquid nitrogen. Purity and quantity of every magnetically sorted T cell population were checked by analytical flow cytometry. From each sorted fraction, genomic DNA was isolated and quantified by UV absorbance on a Nanodrop 2000c. Using the deep immunoSEQ assay, multiplex PCR amplified TCR CDR3 regions from genomic DNA. Extracted genomic DNA from each cell subset was spread evenly across all wells of several immunoSEQ 96-well plates, with each plate serving as a replicate. For sorted subsets, each replicate PCR was loaded with roughly 190 ng genomic DNA, equivalent to approximately 27,000 T cell genomes. Purified libraries were measured with a Qubit 3.0 fluorometer, size-checked on a Bioanalyzer 2100, and measured again with the KAPA Library Quantification kit. A separate single-read 150-cycle Illumina NextSeq 550 flow cell was used to sequence each immunoSEQ 96-well plate. The source study handled its data this way. The immunoSEQ output contained only junctional sequences without quality scores, so filtering could not match that applied to full-length reads. Sequences were annotated with PyIR, a Python wrapper for IgBLAST v1.9, and V/J genes and CDR3 were assigned using IMGT germline references. Reads were removed for weak V/J assignments (E-value above 1e-6), missing CDR3, stop codons, out-of-frame junctions, or ambiguous translated residues. V3J clonotypes were defined as sequences sharing the same inferred V gene, J gene, and CDR3 amino acid sequence. Percentage overlap between repertoires was calculated by dividing the number of shared unique clonotypes by the size of the smaller repertoire. Three approaches were used to assess repertoire richness: RTK rarefaction, the Chao1 estimator, and Recon v2.1 estimates of unobserved clonotypes. OLGA was used to compute generation probabilities for all TCRbeta clonotypes that the gDNA method yielded from several donors. TCRdb's version of the immuneACCESS table is confined to in-frame rearrangements and falls short of the full clone set. An unresolved V gene accounts for under half of the shortfall where checked; the remainder is of unknown origin. V and J calls and clone size are those listed in that table; D and trimming were worked out from the DNA. This sample has roughly 590,000 clones in its table, and around 95% of those were observed once. The ten largest make up 0.1% to 0.11% of the sample.

Sequencing was carried out using naive CD8+ T cells sorted from blood. According to the study, the label for this sample's cell subset or site signals: CD45RA+CCR7+. The TCR sequence derives from a woman younger than 45 in good health. The V and J genes are TRBV4-1 and TRBJ2-7, with 8 bases aligning to TRBD2. The nucleotides are TGCGCCAGCAGCCAAGTTCCTACTAGCGGCTCCTACGAGCAGTACTTC. It specifies CASSQVPTSGSYEQYF.